The rows below give T cell receptor beta chains drawn from one sample of a study of T cells in Graves' hyperthyroidism and ophthalmopathy. Each CDR3 protein is one row after TCRdb ran MiXCR on the multiplex PCR reads. This sample has about 550,000 distinct CDR3 sequences, with less than 25% found just once. The sequencing input was blood. The origin of the receptors is a man between 18 and 29 years old with Graves' hyperthyroidism. CDR3s include the opening cysteine and the closing phenylalanine or tryptophan. Each record gives: clone size, V gene, D gene, J gene, CDR3 DNA, CDR3 protein. D genes are given only for firm matches. The size entry is marked missing in some rows and otherwise reads once, few, many or a size class.

clone size: few
V gene: TRBV2
D gene: -
J gene: TRBJ2-2
CDR3 DNA: TGTGCCAGCACCGGGACTCGGACCGGGGAGCTGTTTTTT
CDR3 protein: CASTGTRTGELFF

clone size: many
V gene: TRBV11-2
D gene: -
J gene: TRBJ1-1
CDR3 DNA: TGTGCCAGCAGCTTACAATCTCAGTTTTTTGAGTCGAACACTGAAGCTTTCTTT
CDR3 protein: CASSLQSQFFESNTEAFF

clone size: many
V gene: TRBV6-5
D gene: TRBD1
J gene: TRBJ1-2
CDR3 DNA: TGTGCCAGCAGTTACTCGAAACAGGGGGCGGGAGGCTACACCTTC
CDR3 protein: CASSYSKQGAGGYTF

clone size: many
V gene: TRBV7-8
D gene: TRBD2
J gene: TRBJ2-2
CDR3 DNA: TGTGCCAGCAGCTTAGGAAGTGGGGGGGGAACCGGGGAGCTGTTTTTT
CDR3 protein: CASSLGSGGGTGELFF

clone size: many
V gene: TRBV13
D gene: TRBD1
J gene: TRBJ2-7
CDR3 DNA: TGTGCCAGCAGCTCGCGACAGGGAAGGACCGAGCAGTACTTC
CDR3 protein: CASSSRQGRTEQYF

clone size: many
V gene: TRBV27
D gene: TRBD1
J gene: TRBJ1-2
CDR3 DNA: TGTGCCAGCAGACACGGACAGGGCGGCTACACCTTC
CDR3 protein: CASRHGQGGYTF

clone size: -
V gene: TRBV7-2
D gene: -
J gene: TRBJ1-2
CDR3 DNA: TGTGCCAGCAGCTTAGATGTCGGAGTCCGGGGCTACACCTTC
CDR3 protein: CASSLDVGVRGYTF

clone size: many
V gene: TRBV12-3/TRBV12-4
D gene: -
J gene: TRBJ2-7
CDR3 DNA: TGTGCCAGCAGTTTTGCCACTACCTACGAGCAGTACTTC
CDR3 protein: CASSFATTYEQYF

clone size: many
V gene: TRBV9
D gene: TRBD1
J gene: TRBJ1-2
CDR3 DNA: TGTGCCAGCAGCCCCTGGGGACAGGGGGCCTATGGCTACACCTTC
CDR3 protein: CASSPWGQGAYGYTF

clone size: many
V gene: TRBV28
D gene: TRBD1
J gene: TRBJ1-5
CDR3 DNA: TGTGCCAGCAGCCCCCATTTGGCAGGGGGCGATCAGCCCCAGCATTTT
CDR3 protein: CASSPHLAGGDQPQHF

clone size: many
V gene: TRBV30
D gene: TRBD2
J gene: TRBJ2-7
CDR3 DNA: TGTGCCTGGGAGCGGGGGGGGAGCTCCTACGAGCAGTACTTC
CDR3 protein: CAWERGGSSYEQYF

clone size: many
V gene: TRBV20-1
D gene: -
J gene: TRBJ1-1
CDR3 DNA: TGCAGTGCCATGACACGTTCACGTACCTTTGGTTCCGACACTGAAGCTTTCTTT
CDR3 protein: CSAMTRSRTFGSDTEAFF

clone size: -
V gene: TRBV19
D gene: -
J gene: TRBJ2-7
CDR3 DNA: TGTGCCAGTAGGGGCGACTCCCCCGAGCAGTACTTC
CDR3 protein: CASRGDSPEQYF

clone size: many
V gene: TRBV2
D gene: TRBD1
J gene: TRBJ2-2
CDR3 DNA: TGTGCCAGCAGCCCAGGGGGCATCAACACCGGGGAGCTGTTTTTT
CDR3 protein: CASSPGGINTGELFF

clone size: many
V gene: TRBV7-9
D gene: -
J gene: TRBJ2-7
CDR3 DNA: TGTGCCAGCAGCTTAGGTGCGAACGAGCAGTACTTC
CDR3 protein: CASSLGANEQYF

clone size: few
V gene: TRBV7-8
D gene: TRBD1
J gene: TRBJ2-2
CDR3 DNA: TGTGCCAGCAGCCCACGGGACAGAATCACCGGGGAGCTGTTTTTT
CDR3 protein: CASSPRDRITGELFF

clone size: -
V gene: TRBV2
D gene: -
J gene: TRBJ2-2
CDR3 DNA: TGTGCCAGCAGTCTTTCGGGGGCCTGGGCCGGGGAGCTGTTTTTT
CDR3 protein: CASSLSGAWAGELFF

clone size: many
V gene: TRBV30
D gene: -
J gene: TRBJ1-2
CDR3 DNA: TGTGCCTGGCTACGGTTGGGACCGGACTTTAACTATGGCTACACCTTC
CDR3 protein: CAWLRLGPDFNYGYTF

clone size: many
V gene: TRBV19
D gene: -
J gene: TRBJ2-7
CDR3 DNA: TGTGCCAGTAGTCCCTCCGGTGGTCGCGAGCAGTACTTC
CDR3 protein: CASSPSGGREQYF

clone size: many
V gene: TRBV20-1
D gene: -
J gene: TRBJ1-5
CDR3 DNA: TGCAGTGCTAGACCTATCCAAAGCAATCAGCCCCAGCATTTT
CDR3 protein: CSARPIQSNQPQHF

clone size: many
V gene: TRBV5-5
D gene: TRBD2
J gene: TRBJ2-5
CDR3 DNA: TGTGCCAGCAGCCCGGGACTAGCGGGGATCCAAGAGACCCAGTACTTC
CDR3 protein: CASSPGLAGIQETQYF

clone size: few
V gene: TRBV27
D gene: TRBD1
J gene: TRBJ2-5
CDR3 DNA: TGTGCCAGCAGTTTATCGCGGCAGGGGGCTGAGACCCAGTACTTC
CDR3 protein: CASSLSRQGAETQYF

clone size: many
V gene: TRBV27
D gene: TRBD1
J gene: TRBJ1-5
CDR3 DNA: TGTGCCAGCAGTCCGACCCACCGGGACAGGGCGTATCAGCCCCAGCATTTT
CDR3 protein: CASSPTHRDRAYQPQHF

clone size: -
V gene: TRBV28
D gene: TRBD1
J gene: TRBJ2-4
CDR3 DNA: TGTGCCAGCAGTTTACCCGGGACAGGGAAAAACATTAAGTACTTC
CDR3 protein: CASSLPGTGKNIKYF

clone size: many
V gene: TRBV6-1
D gene: -
J gene: TRBJ1-1
CDR3 DNA: TGTGCCAGCGGCAATAGCTGGGGGAACACTGAAGCTTTCTTT
CDR3 protein: CASGNSWGNTEAFF

clone size: many
V gene: TRBV5-7
D gene: TRBD1
J gene: TRBJ1-2
CDR3 DNA: TGTGCCAGCAGGGCAGGGACAGCCTATGGCTACACCTTC
CDR3 protein: CASRAGTAYGYTF

clone size: many
V gene: TRBV20-1
D gene: TRBD2
J gene: TRBJ2-5
CDR3 DNA: TGCAGTGCTAGGGGACTAGCAGCTGAGACCCAGTACTTC
CDR3 protein: CSARGLAAETQYF

clone size: -
V gene: TRBV20-1
D gene: TRBD1
J gene: TRBJ1-3
CDR3 DNA: TGCAGTGCCGGGACAGGGGGCGCGGGCTCTGGAAACACCATATATTTT
CDR3 protein: CSAGTGGAGSGNTIYF

clone size: many
V gene: TRBV28
D gene: -
J gene: TRBJ1-2
CDR3 DNA: TGTGCCAGCAGTTCGATTAGGACGGTTAACTATGGCTACACCTTC
CDR3 protein: CASSSIRTVNYGYTF

clone size: many
V gene: TRBV5-6
D gene: TRBD1
J gene: TRBJ2-2
CDR3 DNA: TGTGCCAGCAGCTTGGGGGACAGGAACACCGGGGAGCTGTTTTTT
CDR3 protein: CASSLGDRNTGELFF

clone size: few
V gene: TRBV2
D gene: -
J gene: TRBJ2-4
CDR3 DNA: TGTGCCAGCCAAAGCGAAGCCAAAAACATTCAGTACTTC
CDR3 protein: CASQSEAKNIQYF

clone size: many
V gene: TRBV28
D gene: TRBD1
J gene: TRBJ2-7
CDR3 DNA: TGTGCCAGCAGTGGACAGGGGCGGCACGAGCAGTACTTC
CDR3 protein: CASSGQGRHEQYF

clone size: many
V gene: TRBV5-1
D gene: -
J gene: TRBJ1-2
CDR3 DNA: TGCGCCAGCAGCTTGGAACAGGAAAACTATGGCTACACCTTC
CDR3 protein: CASSLEQENYGYTF

clone size: -
V gene: TRBV4-1
D gene: -
J gene: TRBJ1-5
CDR3 DNA: TGCGCCAGCAGCCAAGAGCCAGGGATAGGACAGCCCCAGCATTTT
CDR3 protein: CASSQEPGIGQPQHF

clone size: many
V gene: TRBV2
D gene: -
J gene: TRBJ1-5
CDR3 DNA: TGTGCCAGCAGGGGAAGTTTCAGGGGAGGCAATCAGCCCCAGCATTTT
CDR3 protein: CASRGSFRGGNQPQHF

clone size: many
V gene: TRBV19
D gene: -
J gene: TRBJ1-5
CDR3 DNA: TGTGCCAGTAGTATAGGGGGTGGTAGCAATCAGCCCCAGCATTTT
CDR3 protein: CASSIGGGSNQPQHF

clone size: many
V gene: TRBV6-5
D gene: -
J gene: TRBJ2-7
CDR3 DNA: TGTGCCAGCAGTAACCTCGGACAGACGGGGCAGTACTTC
CDR3 protein: CASSNLGQTGQYF

clone size: many
V gene: TRBV12-3/TRBV12-4
D gene: -
J gene: TRBJ1-5
CDR3 DNA: TGTGCCAGCAGTTCAGGCAGGCCGCCCAATCAGCCCCAGCATTTT
CDR3 protein: CASSSGRPPNQPQHF

clone size: many
V gene: TRBV13
D gene: -
J gene: TRBJ1-5
CDR3 DNA: TGTGCCAGCAGCTTAGGCCGCCAGGGGCCCCAGCATTTT
CDR3 protein: CASSLGRQGPQHF

clone size: many
V gene: TRBV20-1
D gene: -
J gene: TRBJ1-1
CDR3 DNA: TGCAGTGCTAGAGTACACCACAGTCTCCTTAACACTGAAGCTTTCTTT
CDR3 protein: CSARVHHSLLNTEAFF